The 2 T cell receptor beta chains presented below share a single source sample, sequenced in a study of cytomegalovirus exposure and HLA in healthy donors. Sequencing used immunoSEQ multiplex PCR; TCRdb keeps in-frame clones, though not all of them. The table has 350,000 or so clones, about nine tenths seen once. Material: PBMCs. The source of these receptors is a woman aged 18-29 years in good health and CMV-seronegative.

The DNA for the CDR3 is TGCGCCAGCAGCTGGGAACCTGCAGGGGGAATGGAGACCCAGTACTTC. Translated, it gives CASSWEPAGGMETQYF. The chain has TRBV5-1 and TRBJ2-5; 7 bases align to TRBD1. V dropped 3 bases and J dropped 5; count of bases not matched to a gene: 13. This CDR3 contains 16 residues. The germline gives CDR1 SGHRS, CDR2 YFSETQ. Full variable domain (rest looked up from reference TRBV5-1 and TRBJ2-5): KAGVTQTPRYLIKTRGQQVTLSCSPISGHRSVSWYQQTPGQGLQFLFEYFSETQRNKGNFPGRFSGRQFSNSRSEMNVSTLELGDSALYLCASSWEPAGGMETQYFGPGTRLLVL.

The V call is TRBV7-3, the J call TRBJ2-1; a weak D match, TRBD1 (5 bases). V was trimmed by 5 bases and J by 8 bases, leaving 19 bases between them. This CDR3 region has 15 residues. Germline V gene lookup returns CDR1 SGHTA and CDR2 FQGTGA. The CDR3 loop reads CASSTNTGAVDEQFF. CDR3 nucleotides: TGTGCCAGCAGCACAAATACAGGAGCAGTCGATGAGCAGTTCTTC.